These 20 T cell receptor beta chains were all obtained from the same sample, sequenced in a study of cytomegalovirus exposure and HLA in healthy donors. The PCR was carried out with 60 Vbeta primers and 13 Jbeta primers. Sequenced by immunoSEQ multiplex PCR; TCRdb stores in-frame clones only, minus some. Among around 150,000 clones listed, roughly 70% were seen once. The sample comprised PBMCs. The origin of the receptors is a woman in her thirties or forties in good health and CMV-seropositive.

This clone was counted between two and nine times. This chain links TRBV6-6 with TRBJ2-5; TRBD2 matches 8 bases. The J call is doubtful: the DNA matches TRBJ2-7 better. The germline V gene encodes CDR1 MNHNY and CDR2 SVGAGI (reference sequence). This CDR3 contains 14 residues. The CDR3 DNA reads TGTGCCAGCAGGAAGCGGGGGAGCTCCTACGAGCAGTACTTC. Protein: CASRKRGSSYEQYF.

The J gene is TRBJ1-2, the V gene TRBV5-8; D gene unclear. Trimming cost V 0 bases and J 1 base, with 10 bases left between them. CDR3 size: 15 residues. The germline V gene has CDR1 SGHTS and CDR2 YDEGEE. CDR3 bases: TGTGCCAGCAGCTTGGGTCGGAGCCGTAACTATGGCTACACCTTC. It is translated as CASSLGRSRNYGYTF.

The chain joins TRBV11-2 to TRBJ2-3; 7 nucleotides align to TRBD2. V lost 1 base and J lost 0; bases outside the gene matches: 4. Germline CDR1 and CDR2: SGHAT and FQNNGV. CDR3 length: 16 residues. CDR3 bases: TGTGCCAGCAGCTTAGGGCGGGGGACGAGCACAGATACGCAGTATTTT. Translating gives CASSLGRGTSTDTQYF.

The chain joins TRBV4-3 to TRBJ2-7; D uncertain. Looked up from germline, CDR1 is LGHNA and CDR2 is YSLEER. Trimming removed 0 bases at V and 5 bases at J, with 8 bases between. The CDR3 is 13 amino acids. The CDR3 DNA follows: TGCGCCAGCAGCCAAGATAGAACTCACGAGCAGTACTTC. This sequence encodes CASSQDRTHEQYF.

The V gene is TRBV21-1, the J gene TRBJ2-7; the DNA was not compared with TRBD1, the D call given in the table. TRBV21-1 is described as a pseudogene. The CDR3 consists of 12 residues. CDR3 loop: CASSRAPGEQYF. CDR3 in DNA: TGTGCCAGCAGCAGAGCCCCAGGCGAGCAGTACTTC.

This clone occurred a few times. This chain links TRBV19 with TRBJ2-5; the match to TRBD2 covers 9 bases. CDR3 length equals 16 residues. Germline assignment: CDR1 LNHDA and CDR2 SQIVND (reference sequence). V lost 5 bases, J lost 4 bases, and 11 bases stayed unmatched. The CDR3 protein is CASSPALAGGPETQYF. For the CDR3, the DNA is TGTGCCAGTAGTCCCGCTCTGGCGGGGGGGCCAGAGACCCAGTACTTC.

V gene TRBV5-1 combines with J gene TRBJ2-7, with 9 bases identical to TRBD2. CDR3 length: 16 amino acids. With V trimmed by 3 bases and J by 2 bases, 9 bases remained unmatched. Germline values: CDR1 SGHRS, CDR2 YFSETQ. CDR3 DNA sequence: TGCGCCAGCAGCTCGGAGCTCGCTAGCGGGACCTACGAGCAGTACTTC. Translating it yields CASSSELASGTYEQYF.

This chain joins TRBV18 and TRBJ1-6; 8 bases agree with TRBD1. J lost 6 bases, V lost 4 bases, and 5 bases had no gene match. The CDR3 sequence is 15 residues long. Germline CDR1 and CDR2: KGHSH and LQKENI. In DNA, the CDR3 is TGTGCCAGCTCACTGGGGACAGGTAGTAATTCACCCCTCCACTTT. This encodes CASSLGTGSNSPLHF.

The V call is TRBV5-1, the J call TRBJ1-4; 7 positions match TRBD1. The CDR3 sequence is 16 residues long. Germline lookup yields CDR1 SGHRS and CDR2 YFSETQ. V trimming: 0 bases; J trimming: 6 bases; junction bases outside the gene matches: 8. Written as DNA, the CDR3 is TGCGCCAGCAGCTTGGTAGGTGACAGGGTTGATGAAAAACTGTTTTTT. This translates into CASSLVGDRVDEKLFF.

The V and J genes are TRBV5-4 and TRBJ2-6, with TRBD2 as a possible D gene (5 bases). Trimming shortened V by 3 bases and J by 0 bases, and 13 bases separated the two germline ends. Looked up from germline, CDR1 is SGHNT and CDR2 is YYREEE (reference sequence). CDR3 length equals 17 residues. CDR3 DNA: TGTGCCAGCAGCTCGAAGCGGACCATCTCTGGGGCCAACGTCCTGACTTTC. This sequence encodes CASSSKRTISGANVLTF. Full variable domain (missing parts from reference TRBV5-4 and TRBJ2-6): ETGVTQSPTHLIKTRGQQVTLRCSSQSGHNTVSWYQQALGQGPQFIFQYYREEENGRGNFPPRFSGLQFPNYSSELNVNALELDDSALYLCASSSKRTISGANVLTFGAGSRLTVL.

The V gene is TRBV6-6, the J gene TRBJ1-5, with no clear D. The CDR3 has 14 residues. Trimming shortened V by 7 bases and J by 8 bases, and 18 bases separated the two germline ends. Germline lookup yields CDR1 MNHNY and CDR2 SVGAGI (reference sequence). The CDR3 reads CASTSRPVQEPQHF. The CDR3 bases are TGTGCCAGCACGTCCAGGCCCGTCCAGGAGCCCCAGCATTTT.

The chain carries TRBV4-3 and TRBJ2-1; D might be TRBD1 (6 bases). Germline CDR1 reads LGHNA; CDR2 reads YSLEER. The CDR3 is made up of 15 amino acids. V shed 0 bases and J shed 3 bases, with 9 bases lying between them. This CDR3 reads CASSQEQGYYNEQFF. CDR3 bases: TGCGCCAGCAGCCAAGAACAGGGATACTACAATGAGCAGTTCTTC.

The V gene is TRBV2, the J gene TRBJ2-7; TRBD1 matches 9 bases. Germline-derived CDR1 and CDR2 are SNHLY and FYNNEI. The J segment lost 2 bases and the V segment lost 7 bases, leaving 9 bases of the junction unmatched. The CDR3 totals 15 residues. CDR3 nucleotides: TGTGCCAGCACTATAACCCGACAGGGGGCCTACGAGCAGTACTTC. Translated: CASTITRQGAYEQYF.

This clone was seen a few times. The J gene is TRBJ2-1, the V gene TRBV6-5; the match to TRBD2 covers 9 bases. The J segment lost 10 bases and the V segment lost 0 bases, leaving 1 base of the junction unmatched. This CDR3 is built from 13 residues. Germline CDR1 reads MNHEY; CDR2 reads SVGAGI. CDR3 nucleotides: TGTGCCAGCAGTTACTCGGCGGGAGGGGAGCAGTTCTTC. Translated: CASSYSAGGEQFF.

The chain employs TRBV5-5 and TRBJ1-5, with D hard to call. The CDR3 totals 17 residues. From germline, CDR1 is SGHKS and CDR2 YYEKEE (reference sequence). Trimming removed 0 bases from V and 0 bases from J, with 13 bases in between. The CDR3 nucleotides are TGTGCCAGCAGCTTGGAGGTGCAGGAACTTAGCAATCAGCCCCAGCATTTT. This gives the protein CASSLEVQELSNQPQHF.

The chain combines TRBV4-3 with TRBJ1-1, with 7 bases lining up with TRBD1. The CDR3 is 15 residues long. Unmatched junction bases numbered 1, after V lost 0 bases and J lost 0 bases. Germline values: CDR1 LGHNA, CDR2 YSLEER. The CDR3 loop is CASSQDDRVNTEAFF. For the CDR3, the DNA is TGCGCCAGCAGCCAAGATGACAGGGTGAACACTGAAGCTTTCTTT.

The V call is TRBV11-2, the J call TRBJ1-3; TRBD1 matches 7 bases. CDR1 and CDR2 from the germline V gene are SGHAT and FQNNGV. The CDR3 covers 13 residues. V was pared by 5 bases and J by 8 bases, with 6 bases of the junction left unmatched. The CDR3 loop is CASSGGQVDTIYF. As DNA, the CDR3 is TGTGCCAGCAGCGGCGGACAGGTGGACACCATATATTTT.

Details on this clone: At the DNA level, this CDR3 is encoded by other sequences in the same sample as well. CDR3 coding DNA: TGTGCCAGCAGCGTGGACAGGGGGGGATACAATGAGCAGTTCTTC. Translated: CASSVDRGGYNEQFF. The rearrangement links TRBV2 to TRBJ2-1; 10 bases line up with TRBD1. Germline CDR1 reads SNHLY; CDR2 reads FYNNEI. The CDR3 sequence is 15 residues long. Germline trimming cut 6 bases from V and 4 bases from J; bases unmatched to any gene: 6.

This chain uses TRBV5-4 with TRBJ2-3; 7 bases match TRBD2. The length of the CDR3 is 16 residues. The junction had 6 bases not matched to a gene; V was cut back by 0 bases and J by 2 bases. In germline, CDR1 is SGHNT, CDR2 YYREEE (reference sequence). Here the CDR3 reads CASSLAGSGNTDTQYF. The CDR3 bases are TGTGCCAGCAGCTTGGCCGGGAGCGGGAACACAGATACGCAGTATTTT.

The rearrangement joins TRBV5-3 to TRBJ2-7, with D perhaps matching TRBD2 (6 bases). TRBV5-3 is marked as an open reading frame, function uncertain. Between the trimmed V and J ends, which lost 1 base and 0 bases, there was a span of 11 bases. CDR3 length equals 15 residues. This CDR3 is CARSLRGLSSYEQYF. CDR3 sequence (DNA): TGTGCCAGAAGCTTGCGGGGGTTGAGCTCCTACGAGCAGTACTTC.